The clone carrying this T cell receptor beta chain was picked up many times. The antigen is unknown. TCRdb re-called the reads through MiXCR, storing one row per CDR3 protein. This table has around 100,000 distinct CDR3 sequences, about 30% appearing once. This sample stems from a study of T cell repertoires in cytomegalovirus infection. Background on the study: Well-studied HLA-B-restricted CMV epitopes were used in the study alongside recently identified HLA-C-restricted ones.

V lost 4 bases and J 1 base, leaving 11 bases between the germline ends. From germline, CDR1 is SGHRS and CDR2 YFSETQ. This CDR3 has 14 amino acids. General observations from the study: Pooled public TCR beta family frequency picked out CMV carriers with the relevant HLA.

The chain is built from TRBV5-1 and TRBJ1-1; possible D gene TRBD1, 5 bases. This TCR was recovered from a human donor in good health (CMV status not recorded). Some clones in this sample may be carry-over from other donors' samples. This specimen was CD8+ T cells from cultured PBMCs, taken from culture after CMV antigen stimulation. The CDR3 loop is CASSIGQTNTEAFF. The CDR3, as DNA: TGCGCCAGCAGCATAGGACAAACGAACACTGAAGCTTTCTTT.